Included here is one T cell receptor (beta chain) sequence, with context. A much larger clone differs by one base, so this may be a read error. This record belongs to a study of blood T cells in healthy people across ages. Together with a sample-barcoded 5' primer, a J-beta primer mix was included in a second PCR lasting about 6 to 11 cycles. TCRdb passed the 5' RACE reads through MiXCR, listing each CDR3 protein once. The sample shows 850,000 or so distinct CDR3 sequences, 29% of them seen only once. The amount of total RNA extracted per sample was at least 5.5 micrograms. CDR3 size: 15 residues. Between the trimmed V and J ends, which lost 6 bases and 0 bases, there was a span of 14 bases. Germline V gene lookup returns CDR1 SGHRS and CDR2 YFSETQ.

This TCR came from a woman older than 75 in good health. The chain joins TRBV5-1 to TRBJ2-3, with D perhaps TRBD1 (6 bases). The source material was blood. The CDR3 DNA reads TGCGCCAGCAACTTCGGACAGACTAGCACAGATACGCAGTATTTT. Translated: CASNFGQTSTDTQYF. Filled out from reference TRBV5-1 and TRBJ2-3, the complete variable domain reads KAGVTQTPRYLIKTRGQQVTLSCSPISGHRSVSWYQQTPGQGLQFLFEYFSETQRNKGNFPGRFSGRQFSNSRSEMNVSTLELGDSALYLCASNFGQTSTDTQYFGPGTRLTVL.